A selection of T cell receptor beta chains follows, all from one sample in a study of regulatory T cells in long-lasting Graves disease. TCRdb re-derived calls from the multiplex PCR reads in MiXCR, one entry per CDR3 protein. The sample carries a few hundred thousand distinct CDR3 sequences, about 20% recorded once. The specimen comprised peripheral blood mononuclear cells (PBMCs), sampled when the disease was refractory, from a patient treated with antithyroid drugs. The receptors were gathered from a female donor with Graves disease. Both conserved end residues are part of each CDR3. A D gene is named only where the DNA matches it firmly. Where a row states a size, it is once, few, many or the class of an expanded clone; other rows omit it.

clone size	D gene	J gene	V gene	CDR3 protein	CDR3 DNA
-	-	TRBJ1-4	TRBV5-1	CASSFGVNEKLFF	TGCGCCAGCAGCTTCGGCGTTAATGAAAAACTGTTTTTT
many	-	TRBJ2-5	TRBV6-5	CASSYGGEETQYF	TGTGCCAGCAGTTATGGGGGTGAAGAGACCCAGTACTTC
-	-	TRBJ2-5	TRBV5-1	CASSFASGTQETQYF	TGCGCCAGCAGCTTTGCATCCGGGACCCAAGAGACCCAGTACTTC
once	TRBD1	TRBJ1-1	TRBV29-1	CSVVRDSEALF	TGCAGCGTTGTACGGGACAGTGAAGCTCTCTTT
-	-	TRBJ2-7	TRBV29-1	CSVMRGVDENRVDEQYF	TGCAGCGTTATGCGAGGAGTGGATGAGAACAGGGTGGACGAGCAGTACTTC
many	-	TRBJ2-7	TRBV6-5	CASSYNIAASGYEQYF	TGTGCCAGCAGTTACAATATTGCGGCGTCCGGATACGAGCAGTACTTC
many	-	TRBJ1-3	TRBV11-3	CASSLDSRSGNTIYF	TGTGCCAGCAGCTTGGACAGCCGCTCTGGAAACACCATATATTTT
-	-	TRBJ2-2	TRBV7-9	CASSLANTPAGELFF	TGTGCCAGCAGCTTAGCGAATACGCCCGCCGGGGAGCTGTTTTTT
-	TRBD1	TRBJ1-2	TRBV12-3/TRBV12-4	CASSRTTGSSYTF	TGTGCCAGCAGCCGAACGACAGGGAGTAGCTACACCTTC
many	-	TRBJ2-5	TRBV7-2	CASSLAPVWMETQYF	TGTGCCAGCAGCTTAGCCCCTGTTTGGATGGAGACCCAGTACTTC
many	-	TRBJ1-2	TRBV7-3	CASTSRPGRWSYGYTF	TGTGCCAGCACCTCCCGCCCAGGGCGATGGAGCTATGGCTACACCTTC
few	-	TRBJ2-7	TRBV20-1	CSAGDSSYEQYF	TGCAGTGCTGGGGACTCGTCCTACGAGCAGTACTTC
many	-	TRBJ1-1	TRBV27	CASSLWGPQIRGSNTEAFF	TGTGCCAGCAGTTTATGGGGGCCCCAGATTCGGGGTTCGAACACTGAAGCTTTCTTT
many	TRBD1	TRBJ1-5	TRBV6-1	CASSPGQGAAGNQPQHF	TGTGCCAGCAGTCCGGGACAGGGTGCGGCGGGCAATCAGCCCCAGCATTTT
-	-	TRBJ2-7	TRBV9	CASSGLPSYEQYF	TGTGCCAGCAGCGGACTGCCCTCCTACGAGCAGTACTTC
-	TRBD1	TRBJ2-4	TRBV7-6	CASSSDRGAKNIQYF	TGTGCCAGCAGCTCCGACAGGGGAGCCAAAAACATTCAGTACTTC
-	-	TRBJ1-4	TRBV11-2	CASSLREKLFF	TGTGCCAGCAGCTTACGAGAAAAACTGTTTTTT
few	-	TRBJ1-2	TRBV24-1	CATFSPRGGYTF	TGTGCCACCTTTTCCCCCCGCGGTGGCTACACCTTC
few	TRBD2	TRBJ2-1	TRBV28	CASERTSGSYNEQFF	TGTGCCAGCGAGAGGACTAGTGGATCCTACAATGAGCAGTTCTTC
few	-	TRBJ2-7	TRBV6-2/TRBV6-3	CASSYMASSLSEQYF	TGTGCCAGCAGTTACATGGCGTCGTCCCTGTCCGAGCAGTACTTC
many	-	TRBJ1-4	TRBV6-2/TRBV6-3	CASSSTGIAEKLFF	TGTGCCAGCAGTTCAACAGGGATCGCTGAAAAACTGTTTTTT
-	-	TRBJ2-7	TRBV28	CASSLDGGLYEQYF	TGTGCCAGCAGTTTAGACGGGGGCCTCTACGAGCAGTACTTC
many	-	TRBJ1-1	TRBV6-1	CASSRLWGAMNTEAFF	TGTGCCAGCAGCCGTCTGTGGGGGGCCATGAACACTGAAGCTTTCTTT
many	-	TRBJ2-7	TRBV10-3	CAISVAGPYEQYF	TGTGCCATCAGTGTGGCGGGGCCTTACGAGCAGTACTTC
many	TRBD1	TRBJ1-6	TRBV27	CASSRQGSNSPLHF	TGTGCCAGCAGCCGACAGGGGTCCAATTCACCCCTCCACTTT
-	-	TRBJ1-2	TRBV6-2/TRBV6-3	CASRLGRGPDTPNYGYTF	TGTGCCAGCAGATTGGGCCGGGGACCCGATACACCTAACTATGGCTACACCTTC
-	-	TRBJ2-1	TRBV7-9	CASSFSPAPTEFF	TGTGCCAGCAGCTTCTCCCCTGCACCCACTGAGTTCTTC
-	TRBD1	TRBJ2-6	TRBV29-1	CSVLKGAAGANVLTF	TGCAGCGTCCTGAAGGGGGCGGCTGGGGCCAACGTCCTGACTTTC
few	TRBD2	TRBJ2-5	TRBV9	CASSVDSGGARETQYF	TGTGCCAGCAGCGTGGATAGCGGGGGGGCAAGGGAGACCCAGTACTTC
once	TRBD2	TRBJ2-2	TRBV6-4	CASSDRLAGDTGELFF	TGTGCCAGCAGTGACCGACTAGCGGGAGACACCGGGGAGCTGTTTTTT
many	TRBD1	TRBJ2-5	TRBV7-9	CASSKWDRGMETQYF	TGTGCCAGCAGCAAGTGGGACAGGGGGATGGAGACCCAGTACTTC
-	-	TRBJ2-2	TRBV25-1	CASTPMRGYAGELFF	TGTGCCAGCACCCCCATGAGGGGATACGCCGGGGAGCTGTTTTTT
many	-	TRBJ1-4	TRBV27	CASRKGVANEKLFF	TGTGCCAGCAGAAAGGGAGTTGCTAATGAAAAACTGTTTTTT
-	TRBD2	TRBJ2-2	TRBV2	CASGGRAGVGTGELFF	TGTGCCAGCGGTGGACGGGCGGGAGTGGGCACCGGGGAGCTGTTTTTT
many	TRBD1	TRBJ2-7	TRBV7-2	CASSVISGGANYEQYF	TGTGCCAGCAGCGTGATCTCAGGGGGCGCAAACTACGAGCAGTACTTC
many	-	TRBJ1-5	TRBV28	CASSFLQQPQHF	TGTGCCAGCAGTTTCCTACAGCAGCCCCAGCATTTT
many	-	TRBJ1-2	TRBV28	CASSLWGVGGLIYGYTF	TGTGCCAGCAGCTTATGGGGCGTCGGGGGGCTCATCTATGGCTACACCTTC
-	TRBD1	TRBJ2-7	TRBV19	CASRDRGGYEQYF	TGTGCCAGTAGGGACAGGGGGGGATACGAGCAGTACTTC
many	-	TRBJ1-6	TRBV2	CASSPDSSYNSPLHF	TGTGCCAGCAGTCCAGATAGCTCCTATAATTCACCCCTCCACTTT
once	TRBD1	TRBJ2-2	TRBV4-1	CASSQPGQGPGELFF	TGCGCCAGCAGCCAACCGGGACAGGGCCCCGGGGAGCTGTTTTTT
few	-	TRBJ1-5	TRBV7-2	CASSLIGYSNQPQHF	TGTGCCAGCAGCTTAATAGGTTATAGCAATCAGCCCCAGCATTTT
few	-	TRBJ2-5	TRBV20-1	CSARQSYQETQYF	TGCAGTGCTAGGCAGTCCTACCAAGAGACCCAGTACTTC
-	-	TRBJ1-2	TRBV4-3	CASSQDLGLGYTF	TGCGCCAGCAGCCAAGATTTGGGGTTGGGCTACACCTTC
-	-	TRBJ2-7	TRBV7-9	CASSLSSAYEQYF	TGTGCCAGCAGCTTAAGTAGCGCCTACGAGCAGTACTTC
-	-	TRBJ2-5	TRBV7-2	CASSWSSGGAAGTQYF	TGTGCCAGCAGCTGGAGCTCCGGCGGGGCCGCAGGGACCCAGTACTTC
many	-	TRBJ1-4	TRBV12-3/TRBV12-4	CASSRFVRASRDEKLFF	TGTGCCAGCAGTCGCTTTGTCCGGGCCTCGAGGGATGAAAAACTGTTTTTT
many	-	TRBJ2-2	TRBV6-1	CASSAEDRGGTGELFF	TGTGCCAGCAGTGCCGAGGATAGGGGCGGCACCGGGGAGCTGTTTTTT
many	TRBD2	TRBJ2-7	TRBV20-1	CSASDPLAGLYEQYF	TGCAGTGCTAGTGACCCACTAGCGGGACTCTACGAGCAGTACTTC
-	-	TRBJ2-3	TRBV6-5	CASSHFLRDSRQTDTQYF	TGTGCCAGCAGTCACTTCCTCCGGGACTCCAGGCAAACAGATACGCAGTATTTT
-	-	TRBJ1-5	TRBV7-9	CTSSLSGEAQPQHF	TGTACCAGCAGCTTATCAGGGGAAGCTCAGCCCCAGCATTTT
few	TRBD2	TRBJ2-7	TRBV3-1	CASSQTLPGLGHEQYF	TGTGCCAGCAGCCAAACTCTTCCGGGACTAGGACACGAGCAGTACTTC
many	-	TRBJ1-2	TRBV2	CASRGNTGSSLYGYTF	TGTGCCAGCAGGGGCAACACAGGGAGCTCGCTCTATGGCTACACCTTC
many	-	TRBJ2-5	TRBV6-1	CASRGSERQETQYF	TGTGCCAGCAGAGGGAGCGAAAGACAAGAGACCCAGTACTTC
many	-	TRBJ2-7	TRBV6-5	CASSYEALSYEQYF	TGTGCCAGCAGTTACGAGGCCCTCTCCTACGAGCAGTACTTC
many	TRBD1	TRBJ2-7	TRBV6-9	CASSYGTGGLGEQYF	TGTGCCAGCAGTTACGGGACAGGGGGCCTGGGAGAGCAGTACTTC
many	-	TRBJ1-1	TRBV20-1	CSANLRAFEAFF	TGCAGTGCCAACCTCAGGGCCTTTGAAGCTTTCTTT